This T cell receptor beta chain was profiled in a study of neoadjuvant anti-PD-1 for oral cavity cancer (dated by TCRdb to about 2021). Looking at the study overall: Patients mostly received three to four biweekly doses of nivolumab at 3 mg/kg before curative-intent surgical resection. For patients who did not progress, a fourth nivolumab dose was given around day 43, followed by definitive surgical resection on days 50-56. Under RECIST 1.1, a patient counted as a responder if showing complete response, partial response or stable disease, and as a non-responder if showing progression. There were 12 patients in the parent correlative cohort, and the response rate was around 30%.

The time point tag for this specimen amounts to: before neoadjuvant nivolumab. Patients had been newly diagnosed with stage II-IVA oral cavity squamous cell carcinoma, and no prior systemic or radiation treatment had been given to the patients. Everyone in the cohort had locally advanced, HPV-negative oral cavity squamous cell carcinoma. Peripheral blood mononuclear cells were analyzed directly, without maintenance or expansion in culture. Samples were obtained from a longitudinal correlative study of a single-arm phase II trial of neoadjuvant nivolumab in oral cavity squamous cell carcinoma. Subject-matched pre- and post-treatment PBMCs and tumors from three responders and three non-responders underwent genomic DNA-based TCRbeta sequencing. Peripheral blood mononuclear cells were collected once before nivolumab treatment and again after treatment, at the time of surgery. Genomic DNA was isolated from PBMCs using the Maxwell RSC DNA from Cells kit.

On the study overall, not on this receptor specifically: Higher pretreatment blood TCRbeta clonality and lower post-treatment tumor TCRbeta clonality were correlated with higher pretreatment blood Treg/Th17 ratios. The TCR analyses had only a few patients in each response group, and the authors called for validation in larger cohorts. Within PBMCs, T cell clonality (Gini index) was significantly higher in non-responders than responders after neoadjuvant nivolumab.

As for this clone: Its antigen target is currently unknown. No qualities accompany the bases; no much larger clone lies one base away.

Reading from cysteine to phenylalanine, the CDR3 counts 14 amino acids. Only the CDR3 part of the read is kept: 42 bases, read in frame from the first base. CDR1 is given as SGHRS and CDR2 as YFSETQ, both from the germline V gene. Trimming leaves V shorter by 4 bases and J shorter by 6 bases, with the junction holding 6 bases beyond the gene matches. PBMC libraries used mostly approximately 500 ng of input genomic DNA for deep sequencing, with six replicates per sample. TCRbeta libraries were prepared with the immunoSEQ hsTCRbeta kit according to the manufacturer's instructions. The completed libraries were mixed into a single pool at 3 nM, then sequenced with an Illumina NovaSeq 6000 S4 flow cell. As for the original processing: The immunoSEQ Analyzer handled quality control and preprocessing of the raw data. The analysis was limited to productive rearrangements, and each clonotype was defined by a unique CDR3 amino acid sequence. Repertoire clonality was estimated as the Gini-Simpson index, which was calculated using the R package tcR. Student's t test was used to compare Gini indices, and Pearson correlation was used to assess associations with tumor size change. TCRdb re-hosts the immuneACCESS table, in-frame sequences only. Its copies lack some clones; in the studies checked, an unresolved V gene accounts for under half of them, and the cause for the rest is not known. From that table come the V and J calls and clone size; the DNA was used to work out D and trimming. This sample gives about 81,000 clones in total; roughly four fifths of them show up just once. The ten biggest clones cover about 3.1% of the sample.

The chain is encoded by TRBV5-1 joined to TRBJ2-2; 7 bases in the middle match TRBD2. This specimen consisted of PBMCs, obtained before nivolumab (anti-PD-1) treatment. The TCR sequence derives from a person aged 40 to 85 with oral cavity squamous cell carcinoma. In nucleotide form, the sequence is TGCGCCAGCAGCCTAACCACTAGCGCCGGGGAGCTGTTTTTT. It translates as CASSLTTSAGELFF.